The clone carrying this T cell receptor (beta chain) was found once. The target antigen is unknown. J lost 4 bases, V lost 1 base, and 7 bases had no gene match. The CDR3 runs to 16 residues. Germline V gene sequence: CDR1 DFQATT, CDR2 SNEGSKA (reference sequence). This sample is drawn from a study of vaccination and CD4 T cells after COVID-19. Overall study context: Median time from COVID diagnosis to post-COVID sampling was more than 95 days (35 to 161).

With the Oncomine TCR Beta short-read assay, DNA from cultured CD4+ T cells was sequenced. TCRdb analysed the PCR reads with MiXCR anew, one entry per CDR3 protein. The sample includes 15,000 to 20,000 distinct CDR3 sequences, about 70% of them seen just once. Treatment specified: roughly 11-day PBMC culture with coronavirus spike peptide pools or control peptides (ViraFEST assay). ViraFEST grew antigen-specific T cells using peptide pools, then sequenced TCRs. These CD4+ T cells came from approximately 11-day cultures by negative selection. The sample comprised CD4+ T cells from blood, cultured in vitro. The sequence derives from a human donor who had recovered from COVID-19. The V and J genes are TRBV20-1 and TRBJ2-5; 12 nucleotides align to TRBD2. The CDR3, as DNA: TGCAGTGCTAGAGGGAGACTAGCGGGAGTATTAGAGACCCAGTACTTC. Translation gives CSARGRLAGVLETQYF.